A single sample is the source of the 2 T cell receptor beta chains below, sequenced in a study of blood T cells in healthy people across ages. With a J-beta primer mix and a sample-barcoded 5' primer, a second PCR ran roughly 6 to 11 cycles. TCRdb re-called the 5' RACE reads through MiXCR, storing one row per CDR3 protein. The sample includes 600,000 to 900,000 distinct CDR3 sequences, 20% to 30% seen only once; the top ten take around 2.9%. The data also belong to a second study, concerning T cells of mothers and their children.

Sequencing used blood. These receptors were taken from a boy aged 5-17 years in good health.

The chain recombines TRBV12-3 or TRBV12-4 with TRBJ1-2, with D possibly matching TRBD1 (6 bases). V lost 5 bases and J lost 3, with 16 bases in between. The CDR3 spans 15 residues. The CDR3 protein is CASSQTGPLDYGYTF. The CDR3 region has the DNA TGTGCCAGCAGTCAGACAGGACCCCTCGACTATGGCTACACCTTC.

V gene TRBV5-1 combines with J gene TRBJ2-5; the match to TRBD2 covers 8 bases. Trimming cost V 0 bases and J 4 bases; bases outside gene matches: 5. CDR3 length: 15 residues. Looked up from germline, CDR1 is SGHRS and CDR2 is YFSETQ. The CDR3 protein is CASSLDGGAVETQYF. CDR3 nucleotide sequence: TGCGCCAGCAGCTTGGACGGGGGGGCCGTAGAGACCCAGTACTTC.